This T cell receptor (beta chain) was sequenced during a study of cytomegalovirus exposure and HLA in healthy donors. Looking at the study overall: The same platform used for the approximately 700 first-cohort repertoires was also used for the 100 to 150 validation repertoires, as a later analysis reported.

General study points: In vitro confirmation showed three CMV-associated chains to be CMV antigen specific. A list of approximately 150 TCR beta chains associated with cytomegalovirus was given.

Measured with immunoSEQ multiplex PCR; TCRdb has only the in-frame clones, and not every one. The sample has 85,000 to 120,000 clones, about 95% seen once. Between the trimmed V and J ends, which lost 4 bases and 1 base, there was a span of 16 bases. Per germline, CDR1 LGHNA and CDR2 YNFKEQ. This CDR3 is 16 amino acids long. Only a few counts were recorded for this clone. Its antigen is not known. The sequenced sample consisted of PBMCs. The TCR comes from a woman between 18 and 30 years old in good health and CMV-seronegative. The rearrangement links TRBV4-2 to TRBJ1-2; no clear D. CDR3 sequence (DNA): TGTGCCAGCAGCCTGACACCTACATCAATTAACTATGGCTACACCTTC. It codes for CASSLTPTSINYGYTF.